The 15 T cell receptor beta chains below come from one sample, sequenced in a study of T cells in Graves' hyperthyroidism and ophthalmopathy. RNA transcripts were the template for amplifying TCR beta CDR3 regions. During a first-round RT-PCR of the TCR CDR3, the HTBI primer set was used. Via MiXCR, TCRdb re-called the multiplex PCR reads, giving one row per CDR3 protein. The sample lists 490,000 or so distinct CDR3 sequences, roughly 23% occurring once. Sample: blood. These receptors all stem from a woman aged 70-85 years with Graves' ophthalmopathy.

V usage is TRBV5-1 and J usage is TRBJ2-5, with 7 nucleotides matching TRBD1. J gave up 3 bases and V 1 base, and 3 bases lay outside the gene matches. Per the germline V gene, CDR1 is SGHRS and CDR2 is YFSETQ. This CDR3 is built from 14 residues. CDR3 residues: CASSLSQGEETQYF. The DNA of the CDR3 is TGCGCCAGCAGCTTGAGTCAGGGGGAAGAGACCCAGTACTTC.

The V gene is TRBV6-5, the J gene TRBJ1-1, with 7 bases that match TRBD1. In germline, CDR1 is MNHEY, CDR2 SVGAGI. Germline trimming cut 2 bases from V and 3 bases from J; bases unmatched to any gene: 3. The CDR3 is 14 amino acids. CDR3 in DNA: TGTGCCAGCAGTTACAAGGGGGCTTACACTGAAGCTTTCTTT. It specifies CASSYKGAYTEAFF.

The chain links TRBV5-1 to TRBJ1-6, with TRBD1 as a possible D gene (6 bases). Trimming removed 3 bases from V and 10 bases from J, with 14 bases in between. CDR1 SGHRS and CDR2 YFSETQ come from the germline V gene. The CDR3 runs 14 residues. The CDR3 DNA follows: TGCGCCAGCAGCTCGGACAGCGGCTTGTCACCCCTCCACTTT. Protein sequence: CASSSDSGLSPLHF. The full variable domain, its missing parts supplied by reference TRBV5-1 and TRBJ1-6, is KAGVTQTPRYLIKTRGQQVTLSCSPISGHRSVSWYQQTPGQGLQFLFEYFSETQRNKGNFPGRFSGRQFSNSRSEMNVSTLELGDSALYLCASSSDSGLSPLHFGNGTRLTVT.

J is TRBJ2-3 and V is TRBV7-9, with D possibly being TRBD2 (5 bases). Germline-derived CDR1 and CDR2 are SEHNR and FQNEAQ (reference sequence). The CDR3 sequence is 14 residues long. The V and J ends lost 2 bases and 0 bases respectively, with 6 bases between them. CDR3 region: CASSLWTSTDTQYF. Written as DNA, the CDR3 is TGTGCCAGCAGCTTATGGACTAGCACAGATACGCAGTATTTT.

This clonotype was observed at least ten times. CDR3 nucleotide sequence: TGTGCCAGCAGCCCCGGTCGCAACGAGCAGTACTTC. It is translated as CASSPGRNEQYF. The chain couples TRBV7-3 to TRBJ2-7; D is unclear. This CDR3 has 12 residues. Germline assignment: CDR1 SGHTA and CDR2 FQGTGA. V was pared by 5 bases and J by 5 bases, with 10 bases between. The complete variable domain, with remaining parts taken from reference TRBV7-3 and TRBJ2-7, reads GAGVSQTPSNKVTEKGKYVELRCDPISGHTALYWYRQSLGQGPEFLIYFQGTGAADDSGLPNDRFFAVRPEGSVSTLKIQRTERGDSAVYLCASSPGRNEQYFGPGTRLTVT.

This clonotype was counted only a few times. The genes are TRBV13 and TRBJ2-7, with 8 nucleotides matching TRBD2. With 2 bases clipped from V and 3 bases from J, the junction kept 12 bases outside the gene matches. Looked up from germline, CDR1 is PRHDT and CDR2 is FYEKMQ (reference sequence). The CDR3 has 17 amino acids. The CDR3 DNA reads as TGTGCCAGCAGCTTATTGAGAGGGAGCGGGAGAGGCTACGAGCAGTACTTC. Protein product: CASSLLRGSGRGYEQYF.

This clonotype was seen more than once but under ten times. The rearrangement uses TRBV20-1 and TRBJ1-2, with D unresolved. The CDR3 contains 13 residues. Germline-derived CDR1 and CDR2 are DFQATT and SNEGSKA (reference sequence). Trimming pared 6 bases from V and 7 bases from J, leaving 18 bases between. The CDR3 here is CSAPAVTSSGYTF. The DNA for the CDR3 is TGCAGTGCCCCCGCCGTTACTTCGAGTGGCTACACCTTC.

The CDR3 is CASSLGGRGVIQPQHF. In DNA form, the CDR3 reads TGTGCCAGCAGCCTCGGGGGGAGGGGGGTTATTCAGCCCCAGCATTTT. This chain links TRBV7-2 with TRBJ1-5, with D maybe TRBD1 (6 bases). Germline loops: CDR1 SGHTA, CDR2 FQGNSA. Deletions cut 5 bases from V and 6 bases from J, with 20 bases between. The CDR3 extends over 16 amino acids. Variable domain in full (rest from reference TRBV7-2 and TRBJ1-5): GAGVSQSPSNKVTEKGKDVELRCDPISGHTALYWYRQSLGQGLEFLIYFQGNSAPDKSGLPSDRFSAERTGGSVSTLTIQRTQQEDSAVYLCASSLGGRGVIQPQHFGDGTRLSIL.

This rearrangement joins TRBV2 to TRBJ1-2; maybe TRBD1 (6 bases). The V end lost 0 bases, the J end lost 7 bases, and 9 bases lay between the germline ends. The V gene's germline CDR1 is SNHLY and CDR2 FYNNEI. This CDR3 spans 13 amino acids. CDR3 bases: TGTGCCAGCAGTGAAGCGGACAGAAGTGGCTACACCTTC. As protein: CASSEADRSGYTF.

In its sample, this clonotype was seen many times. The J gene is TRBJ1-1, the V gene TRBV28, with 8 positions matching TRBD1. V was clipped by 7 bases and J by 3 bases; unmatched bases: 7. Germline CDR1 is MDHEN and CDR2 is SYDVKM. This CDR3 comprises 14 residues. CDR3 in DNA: TGTGCCAGCACCGCAGGGGGCCGGTACACTGAAGCTTTCTTT. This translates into CASTAGGRYTEAFF.

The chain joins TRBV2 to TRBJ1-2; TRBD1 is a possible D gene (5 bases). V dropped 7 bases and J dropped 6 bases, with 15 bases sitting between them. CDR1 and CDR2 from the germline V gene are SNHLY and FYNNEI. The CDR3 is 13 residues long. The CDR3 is CASTSQGIHGYTF. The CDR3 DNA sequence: TGTGCCAGCACGTCCCAGGGAATCCATGGCTACACCTTC. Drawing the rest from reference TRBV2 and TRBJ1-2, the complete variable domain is EPEVTQTPSHQVTQMGQEVILRCVPISNHLYFYWYRQILGQKVEFLVSFYNNEISEKSEIFDDQFSVERPDGSNFTLKIRSTKLEDSAMYFCASTSQGIHGYTFGSGTRLTVV.

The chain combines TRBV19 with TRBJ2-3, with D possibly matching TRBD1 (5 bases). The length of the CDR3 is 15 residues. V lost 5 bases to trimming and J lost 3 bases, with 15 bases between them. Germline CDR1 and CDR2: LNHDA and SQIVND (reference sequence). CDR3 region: CASSGAPPTTDTQYF. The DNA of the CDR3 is TGTGCCAGTAGTGGGGCCCCCCCAACGACAGATACGCAGTATTTT. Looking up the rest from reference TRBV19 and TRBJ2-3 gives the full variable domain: DGGITQSPKYLFRKEGQNVTLSCEQNLNHDAMYWYRQDPGQGLRLIYYSQIVNDFQKGDIAEGYSVSREKKESFPLTVTSAQKNPTAFYLCASSGAPPTTDTQYFGPGTRLTVL.

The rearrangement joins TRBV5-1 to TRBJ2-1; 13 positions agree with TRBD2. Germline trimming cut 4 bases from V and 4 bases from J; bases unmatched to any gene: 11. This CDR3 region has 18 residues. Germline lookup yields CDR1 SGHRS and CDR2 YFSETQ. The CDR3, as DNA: TGCGCCAGCAGCATTGGACTAGCGGGAGACTCCCCATACAATGAGCAGTTCTTC. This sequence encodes CASSIGLAGDSPYNEQFF.

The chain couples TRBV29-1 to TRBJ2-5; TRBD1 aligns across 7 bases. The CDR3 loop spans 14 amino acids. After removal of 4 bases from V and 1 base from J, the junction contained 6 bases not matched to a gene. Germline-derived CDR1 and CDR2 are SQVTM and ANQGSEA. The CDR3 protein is CSVGGQWAQETQYF. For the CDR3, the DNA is TGCAGCGTTGGGGGACAGTGGGCCCAAGAGACCCAGTACTTC.

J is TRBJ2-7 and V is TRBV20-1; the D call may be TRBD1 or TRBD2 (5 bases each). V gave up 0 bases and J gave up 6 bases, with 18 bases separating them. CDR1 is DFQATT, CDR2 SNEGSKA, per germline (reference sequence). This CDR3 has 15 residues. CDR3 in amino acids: CSARDFSGTRGEQYF. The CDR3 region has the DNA TGCAGTGCTAGAGACTTTTCCGGGACCCGTGGCGAGCAGTACTTC.